This T cell receptor beta chain was identified in a study of blood T cell repertoires in COVID-19. Looking at the study overall: Acute and convalescent COVID-19 specimens originated in the United States, Italy and Spain.

In the original analysis: For nucleated cells, counts were estimated from reference gene primer amplification. Some clones are missing from TCRdb's copy, which holds only in-frame ones; the method was immunoSEQ multiplex PCR. That table supplies the V and J calls and clone size; D and trimming were determined from the DNA. The sample shows approximately 150,000 clones, roughly nine tenths of them seen only once. J gave up 3 bases and V 8 bases, and 10 bases lay outside the gene matches. Germline V gene data show CDR1 as MNHEY and CDR2 as SVGAGI. The CDR3 has 15 amino acids. This clone is labeled medium-sized (0.01 to 0.1%).

The receptor comes from a human donor in a cohort sampled during active COVID-19. The chain carries TRBV6-5 and TRBJ2-7; TRBD1 matches 10 bases. Sequencing was performed on peripheral blood. CDR3 amino acids: CASWNRDRGLYEQYF. DNA of the CDR3: TGTGCCAGCTGGAACCGGGACAGGGGTCTCTACGAGCAGTACTTC.